What follows are 29 T cell receptor beta chains derived from one specimen sequenced in a study of monozygotic twins with inflammatory bowel disease (dated by TCRdb to between 2018 and 2021). Library prep was done by 5' RACE. TCRdb shows the sequencer as Illumina HiSeq 2500. After TCRdb reprocessed the reads, each CDR3 protein sequence was kept as one row, without DNA. The record for this sample contains some 400,000 distinct CDR3 sequences. The leading ten clones occupy about 2.2% of the sample. Sequenced material: blood. These receptors all come from a human donor with ulcerative colitis or Crohn's disease, or a healthy co-twin of an affected twin (not recorded which).

The V gene is TRBV5-6, the J gene TRBJ2-1; there is no DNA to check the TCRdb D call of TRBD2. The germline CDR1 and CDR2 sequences are SGHDT and YYEEEE. This CDR3 comprises 14 residues. CDR3 protein: CASIRTSGIDEQFF. Combining the CDR3 with reference TRBV5-6 and TRBJ2-1 gives the whole variable domain DAGVTQSPTHLIKTRGQQVTLRCSPKSGHDTVSWYQQALGQGPQFIFQYYEEEERQRGNFPDRFSGHQFPNYSSELNVNALLLGDSALYLCASIRTSGIDEQFFGPGTRLTVL.

The chain links TRBV28 to TRBJ2-3; checking the TCRdb D call of TRBD1 is not possible without DNA. This CDR3 contains 15 residues. Germline values: CDR1 MDHEN, CDR2 SYDVKM. The CDR3 sequence is CASSLRAGSTDTQYF.

V and J are TRBV27 and TRBJ2-1; TCRdb names TRBD1, which stays unverified in the absence of DNA. This CDR3 spans 17 amino acids. The germline CDR1 and CDR2 sequences are MNHEY and SMNVEV (reference sequence). CDR3 residues: CASSFPGGGRNYNEQFF.

The J gene is TRBJ1-5, the V gene TRBV12-3 or TRBV12-4; TCRdb designates TRBD1, a call that cannot be tested without DNA. The CDR3 has 15 amino acids. CDR3 residues: CASSSGQGENQPQHF.

The chain couples TRBV6-1 to TRBJ2-2; TCRdb's D call of TRBD1 is untestable without DNA. This CDR3 has 15 amino acids. Germline V lookup: CDR1 MNHNS, CDR2 SASEGT. CDR3 sequence: CASSPGEMNTGELFF.

V usage is TRBV5-1 and J usage is TRBJ2-3. The CDR3 is 16 amino acids. CDR1 and CDR2 (germline): SGHRS, YFSETQ. The CDR3 sequence: CASSLEGITSTDTQYF.

The rearrangement links TRBV20-1 to TRBJ2-1; the D gene TCRdb calls, TRBD2, cannot be checked with no DNA. Germline CDR1 and CDR2: DFQATT and SNEGSKA (reference sequence). This CDR3 is built from 13 residues. The chain's CDR3 is CSASETSGSIRVF.

The chain is built from TRBV6-5 and TRBJ2-3. Germline V CDR1 and CDR2: MNHEY, SVGAGI. CDR3 length: 14 amino acids. The CDR3 sequence is CASSYSQSADTQYF.

The chain combines TRBV30 with TRBJ2-3. In germline, CDR1 is GTSNPN, CDR2 SVGIG (reference sequence). The CDR3 is 13 residues long. Here the CDR3 reads CAWSVQGTDTQYF. Combining the CDR3 with reference TRBV30 and TRBJ2-3 gives the whole variable domain SQTIHQWPATLVQPVGSPLSLECTVEGTSNPNLYWYRQAAGRGLQLLFYSVGIGQISSEVPQNLSASRPQDRQFILSSKKLLLSDSGFYLCAWSVQGTDTQYFGPGTRLTVL.

The chain combines TRBV9 with TRBJ1-1. Per germline, CDR1 SGDLS and CDR2 YYNGEE. The CDR3 totals 14 residues. The CDR3: CASSPSGQDTEAFF.

V usage is TRBV18 and J usage is TRBJ1-2; the TCRdb call, TRBD1, lacks DNA for checking. In germline, CDR1 is KGHSH, CDR2 LQKENI. This CDR3 is 14 amino acids long. The CDR3: CASSLTAGEAGYTF.

The rearrangement links TRBV4-1 to TRBJ1-5; no DNA is available, so the TRBD1 call from TCRdb remains unchecked. This CDR3 comprises 15 residues. From germline, CDR1 is MGHRA and CDR2 YSYEKL. CDR3 in amino acids: CASSQEGAPNQPQHF.

CDR3: CSVETGRRDLYF. This sequence joins TRBV29-1 and TRBJ2-7; TCRdb picks TRBD2, but there is no DNA to check that call. Germline values: CDR1 SQVTM, CDR2 ANQGSEA. The CDR3 is 12 amino acids.

The chain uses TRBV5-1 and TRBJ1-1. The CDR3 spans 16 residues. Germline V gene sequence: CDR1 SGHRS, CDR2 YFSETQ. CDR3 in amino acids: CASSSFGPSMNTEAFF.

The chain carries TRBV29-1 and TRBJ2-1. Germline CDR1 and CDR2: SQVTM and ANQGSEA. CDR3 size: 13 residues. The CDR3 loop reads CSSERDSYNEQFF.

This chain links TRBV6-1 with TRBJ2-7. This CDR3 region has 11 residues. Germline assignment: CDR1 MNHNS and CDR2 SASEGT. The CDR3 reads CASSEWWEQYF.

The rearrangement links TRBV6-5 to TRBJ2-4; checking the TCRdb D call of TRBD1 is not possible without DNA. CDR1 is MNHEY and CDR2 is SVGAGI in the germline V gene. This CDR3 contains 16 residues. CDR3 in amino acids: CASSYGQGAAKNIQYF.

The genes are TRBV19 and TRBJ2-5; TCRdb names TRBD1, which stays unverified in the absence of DNA. The CDR3 is made up of 14 amino acids. The V gene's germline CDR1 is LNHDA and CDR2 SQIVND (reference sequence). CDR3 sequence reads: CASSPVGGGETQYF.

V usage is TRBV20-1 and J usage is TRBJ2-5; TCRdb's D call of TRBD1 is untestable without DNA. Germline CDR1 and CDR2: DFQATT and SNEGSKA (reference sequence). This CDR3 comprises 14 residues. Here the CDR3 reads CSAPGGGRGETQYF.

The chain's CDR3 is CASSGQNSNQPQHF. The V and J genes are TRBV27 and TRBJ1-5; with no DNA, the TCRdb D assignment of TRBD1 cannot be verified. The CDR3 consists of 14 residues. Germline V gene sequence: CDR1 MNHEY, CDR2 SMNVEV (reference sequence).

The rearrangement joins TRBV19 to TRBJ2-1; the D gene TCRdb calls, TRBD1, cannot be checked with no DNA. CDR3 length: 14 residues. Germline V CDR1 and CDR2: LNHDA, SQIVND (reference sequence). CDR3 sequence reads: CASSIKPPGNEQFF.

V and J are TRBV5-1 and TRBJ1-5; as DNA is missing, the TRBD1 call by TCRdb cannot be tested. The germline V gene has CDR1 SGHRS and CDR2 YFSETQ. The CDR3 spans 14 residues. CDR3: CASSMTGVDQPQHF.

The gene calls are TRBV10-3 and TRBJ1-2. The V gene's germline CDR1 is ENHRY and CDR2 SYGVKD. This CDR3 has 14 residues. The CDR3 sequence: CAIGESGRDYGYTF.

The chain carries TRBV20-1 and TRBJ1-3; TCRdb reports TRBD1, a call that lacks DNA to check it against. The germline gives CDR1 DFQATT, CDR2 SNEGSKA (reference sequence). This CDR3 spans 15 amino acids. CDR3 loop: CSARAGGQGGNTIYF.

The chain links TRBV6-6 to TRBJ2-5; TCRdb's D call, TRBD1, is unchecked because there is no DNA. The CDR3 consists of 12 residues. Germline V lookup: CDR1 MNHNY, CDR2 SVGAGI (reference sequence). The CDR3 sequence: CASSNNRGAQYF.

The rearrangement uses TRBV4-1 and TRBJ1-2; the D call of TRBD1 rests on TCRdb alone, since no DNA is present to check it. The CDR3 runs to 16 residues. Germline loops: CDR1 MGHRA, CDR2 YSYEKL. The CDR3 reads CASSQERTGSGYGYTF.

The CDR3 spells CASSEATWNTEAFF. The J gene is TRBJ1-1, the V gene TRBV2. Germline V gene lookup returns CDR1 SNHLY and CDR2 FYNNEI. This CDR3 contains 14 residues. The full variable domain, with the rest looked up from reference TRBV2 and TRBJ1-1, is EPEVTQTPSHQVTQMGQEVILRCVPISNHLYFYWYRQILGQKVEFLVSFYNNEISEKSEIFDDQFSVERPDGSNFTLKIRSTKLEDSAMYFCASSEATWNTEAFFGQGTRLTVV.

The rearrangement joins TRBV28 to TRBJ2-1. CDR3 length: 16 residues. From germline, CDR1 is MDHEN and CDR2 SYDVKM. CDR3: CASSFRFYNPYNEQFF.

The chain joins TRBV2 to TRBJ2-7; TCRdb calls TRBD2, which cannot be checked without DNA. CDR1 is SNHLY and CDR2 is FYNNEI in the germline V gene. CDR3 length equals 14 residues. The CDR3 spells CASSERAGRVEQYF.